Following are 20 T cell receptor beta chains from one sample sequenced in a study of cytomegalovirus exposure and HLA in healthy donors. Sequencing was performed with immunoSEQ multiplex PCR; in TCRdb, only in-frame clones are kept and a portion is missing. The sample shows 200,000 to 250,000 clones, approximately 87% of them seen only once. Source material: PBMCs. The receptor set was obtained from a woman aged 18 to 35 in good health and CMV-seronegative.

Of note for this clone: This CDR3 is also generated by other DNA sequences in the sample. The V call is TRBV15, the J call TRBJ1-1; no clear D. CDR1 LNHNV and CDR2 YYDKDF come from the germline V gene (reference sequence). Trimming took off 0 bases at V and 1 base at J, with 6 bases between the two ends. The CDR3 spans 14 residues. CDR3 in DNA: TGTGCCACCAGCAGAGATCCAGGGAACACTGAAGCTTTCTTT. This codes for CATSRDPGNTEAFF.

The rearrangement joins TRBV25-1 to TRBJ1-1, with D uncertain. CDR3 length: 10 amino acids. The V gene lost 4 bases and the J gene lost 9 bases, with 6 bases spanning the gap. Germline values: CDR1 MGHDK, CDR2 SYGVNS. In DNA form, the CDR3 reads TGTGCCAGCAGTGGGGTCCAAGCTTTCTTT. Its translation: CASSGVQAFF.

This clone was counted at least ten times. The CDR3 bases are TGTGCCAGCAGCTTAGCGGGCCCGAGCACAGATACGCAGTATTTT. Its protein product is CASSLAGPSTDTQYF. This chain connects TRBV7-2 to TRBJ2-3, with unresolved D. Germline CDR1 is SGHTA and CDR2 is FQGNSA. The CDR3 runs to 15 residues. Between the trimmed V and J ends, which lost 0 bases and 0 bases, there was a span of 7 bases.

This clone showed up just a few times. This rearrangement joins TRBV7-2 to TRBJ2-2; D remains ambiguous. Germline values: CDR1 SGHTA, CDR2 FQGNSA. CDR3 size: 12 residues. Trimming removed 3 bases from V and 3 bases from J, with 2 bases in between. The CDR3 here is CASSFYTGELFF. DNA for the CDR3: TGTGCCAGCAGCTTTTACACCGGGGAGCTGTTTTTT.

This clone came up once. The rearrangement links TRBV5-1 to TRBJ2-7; D is perhaps TRBD1 or TRBD2 (5 bases each). This CDR3 region has 14 residues. The V gene's germline CDR1 is SGHRS and CDR2 YFSETQ. The V end lost 4 bases, the J end lost 6 bases, and 17 bases lay between the germline ends. The CDR3 DNA follows: TGCGCCAGCAGCCCCGAGGGGCTCTCAGCCGAGCAGTACTTC. This sequence encodes CASSPEGLSAEQYF.

The chain is built from TRBV27 and TRBJ2-3; the D call may be TRBD1 or TRBD2 (5 bases each). In germline, CDR1 is MNHEY, CDR2 SMNVEV (reference sequence). The CDR3 contains 18 residues. Trimming took off 0 bases at V and 0 bases at J, with 16 bases between the two ends. For the CDR3, the DNA is TGTGCCAGCAGTTTATCCTCAATCTCCGGGGCTAGCACAGATACGCAGTATTTT. Translating gives CASSLSSISGASTDTQYF.

V usage is TRBV2 and J usage is TRBJ1-4, with a tentative D call TRBD1 (6 bases). The CDR3 is 15 amino acids. The germline V and J ends were trimmed by 6 bases and 4 bases, with 15 bases remaining between them. Germline CDR1 reads SNHLY; CDR2 reads FYNNEI. CDR3 sequence reads: CASRETGWDNEKLFF. DNA for the CDR3: TGTGCCAGCAGAGAAACAGGGTGGGATAATGAAAAACTGTTTTTT.

V gene TRBV25-1 combines with J gene TRBJ2-3; possible D gene TRBD1, 7 bases. The ends were cut back, 4 bases at V and 0 bases at J, with 11 bases in the middle. The germline gives CDR1 MGHDK, CDR2 SYGVNS. The CDR3 length is 15 residues. CDR3 nucleotide sequence: TGTGCCAGCAGTGCGGCAGGGGGGAGCACAGATACGCAGTATTTT. This translates into CASSAAGGSTDTQYF.

The genes are TRBV5-6 and TRBJ1-4; tentatively, D is TRBD1 (5 bases). Trimming left V 0 bases short and J 0 bases short, with 9 bases between. CDR1 and CDR2 from the germline V gene are SGHDT and YYEEEE. The CDR3 loop spans 16 amino acids. The CDR3 nucleotides read TGTGCCAGCAGCTTGGGAGGGGATGCAACTAATGAAAAACTGTTTTTT. This gives the protein CASSLGGDATNEKLFF.

The DNA of the CDR3 is TGCGCCAGCAGAGCGGACAGGGAACGAATGAACACTGAAGCTTTCTTT. It translates to CASRADRERMNTEAFF. This chain joins TRBV10-1 and TRBJ1-1; TRBD1 agrees at 8 bases. This CDR3 comprises 16 residues. V dropped 6 bases and J dropped 0; count of bases not matched to a gene: 9. Germline lookup yields CDR1 WNHNN and CDR2 SYGVQD (reference sequence).

CDR3 nucleotide sequence: TGCGCCAGCAGCTTGGGGGGGACAGGGAGCTCCTACGAGCAGTACTTC. It yields the protein CASSLGGTGSSYEQYF. J is TRBJ2-7 and V is TRBV5-1; 9 bases are shared with TRBD1. There are 16 residues in the CDR3. Germline lookup yields CDR1 SGHRS and CDR2 YFSETQ. Trimming took 0 bases from V and 0 from J; bases not matched to a gene: 4.

This clone was seen once. The chain uses TRBV5-1 and TRBJ2-3; the match to TRBD1 covers 10 bases. V shed 1 base and J 3 bases; nucleotides not matched to a gene: 2. The germline CDR1 and CDR2 sequences are SGHRS and YFSETQ. The CDR3 is 15 amino acids. In DNA form, the CDR3 reads TGCGCCAGCAGCTTGAGGGACAGGGGAACAGATACGCAGTATTTT. This sequence encodes CASSLRDRGTDTQYF. Full variable domain (outside the CDR3, taken from reference TRBV5-1 and TRBJ2-3): KAGVTQTPRYLIKTRGQQVTLSCSPISGHRSVSWYQQTPGQGLQFLFEYFSETQRNKGNFPGRFSGRQFSNSRSEMNVSTLELGDSALYLCASSLRDRGTDTQYFGPGTRLTVL.

The chain carries TRBV9 and TRBJ2-7; tentative D call: TRBD1 (5 bases). The germline V gene encodes CDR1 SGDLS and CDR2 YYNGEE. The CDR3 sequence is 15 residues long. V dropped 0 bases and J dropped 2 bases, with 12 bases sitting between them. For the CDR3, the DNA is TGTGCCAGCAGCGTAGATGGACACCCGACCTACGAGCAGTACTTC. It is translated as CASSVDGHPTYEQYF.

The sample holds one count of this clone. The chain has TRBV5-1 and TRBJ1-2; TRBD1 aligns across 11 bases. The CDR3 sequence is 17 residues long. With 3 bases clipped from V and 2 bases from J, the junction kept 9 bases outside the gene matches. Per the germline V gene, CDR1 is SGHRS and CDR2 is YFSETQ. CDR3 amino acids: CASSSGTGGEANYGYTF. The CDR3 DNA follows: TGCGCCAGCAGCTCCGGGACAGGGGGGGAGGCCAACTATGGCTACACCTTC. Full variable domain (remainder filled in from reference TRBV5-1 and TRBJ1-2): KAGVTQTPRYLIKTRGQQVTLSCSPISGHRSVSWYQQTPGQGLQFLFEYFSETQRNKGNFPGRFSGRQFSNSRSEMNVSTLELGDSALYLCASSSGTGGEANYGYTFGSGTRLTVV.

The J gene is TRBJ2-1, the V gene TRBV10-1, with D tentatively TRBD2 (6 bases). Per the germline V gene, CDR1 is WNHNN and CDR2 is SYGVQD (reference sequence). The CDR3 loop spans 11 amino acids. V lost 9 bases and J 14 bases, leaving 17 bases between the germline ends. CDR3 residues: CASLRRGREFF. Written as DNA, the CDR3 is TGCGCCAGTCTTAGGAGGGGAAGGGAGTTCTTC.

The V and J genes are TRBV6-5 and TRBJ1-5; a weak D match, TRBD1 (6 bases). Germline CDR1 MNHEY, CDR2 SVGAGI. Trimming shortened V by 4 bases and J by 4 bases, and 14 bases separated the two germline ends. CDR3 length: 15 amino acids. This CDR3 is CASSFGGGGNQPQHF. DNA of the CDR3: TGTGCCAGCAGTTTTGGGGGAGGGGGGAATCAGCCCCAGCATTTT.

The chain uses TRBV14 and TRBJ2-7; the match to TRBD2 covers 8 bases. Germline CDR1 is SGHDN and CDR2 is FVKESK. Trimming at V came to 0 bases and at J to 9 bases, leaving 7 bases not matched to a gene. This CDR3 region has 14 residues. CDR3 sequence: CASSQDIAGILQYF. The CDR3 DNA follows: TGTGCCAGCAGCCAAGATATAGCGGGAATTTTGCAGTACTTC.

The chain has TRBV5-4 and TRBJ1-2; no clear D gene. CDR1 is SGHNT, CDR2 YYREEE, per germline (reference sequence). The V end was cut by 4 bases, the J end by 8 bases, with 12 bases between. The CDR3 loop spans 12 amino acids. CDR3 nucleotides: TGTGCCAGCAGCGGACCAGCAAGGGGCTACACCTTC. Translating gives CASSGPARGYTF. Full variable domain (rest looked up from reference TRBV5-4 and TRBJ1-2): ETGVTQSPTHLIKTRGQQVTLRCSSQSGHNTVSWYQQALGQGPQFIFQYYREEENGRGNFPPRFSGLQFPNYSSELNVNALELDDSALYLCASSGPARGYTFGSGTRLTVV.

J is TRBJ2-7 and V is TRBV7-8; 9 bases are shared with TRBD1. Germline V lookup: CDR1 SGHVS, CDR2 FQNEAQ. CDR3 length: 16 amino acids. With V trimmed by 0 bases and J by 7 bases, 10 bases remained unmatched. CDR3 residues: CASSLAAPQGAREQYF. In DNA form, the CDR3 reads TGTGCCAGCAGCTTAGCGGCCCCACAGGGGGCGAGAGAGCAGTACTTC.

V is TRBV10-1 and J is TRBJ1-5; D gene ambiguous. Germline values: CDR1 WNHNN, CDR2 SYGVQD (reference sequence). With 0 bases removed from V and 2 bases from J, the gap between germline ends came to 14 bases. The CDR3 loop spans 17 amino acids. The CDR3 nucleotides read TGCGCCAGCAGTGAGTCGAATTGGGGATATGGCAATCAGCCCCAGCATTTT. It translates to CASSESNWGYGNQPQHF.